This entry lists 5 T cell receptor beta chains sequenced from one sample in a study. Each CDR3 protein is one row after TCRdb ran MiXCR on the RT-PCR reads. The sample holds about 680,000 distinct CDR3 sequences, 11% to 15% seen once. Sequencing used memory CD4+ T cells from blood. Receptors originate from a female donor in good health, serving as a healthy control.

This clonotype was detected only a few times. A much larger clonotype is one base distant, so this may be a read error. CDR3 nucleotides: TGTGCCAGCAACCAAGAGACCCAGTACTTC. Translating it yields CASNQETQYF. V is TRBV6-1 and J is TRBJ2-5; D is unresolved. V was clipped by 7 bases and J by 0 bases, with 0 bases between them. Germline-derived CDR1 and CDR2 are MNHNS and SASEGT. This CDR3 contains 10 residues.

This clonotype was observed a few times. The V call is TRBV3-1, the J call TRBJ2-7; 7 bases agree with TRBD2. There are 16 residues in the CDR3. Germline-derived CDR1 and CDR2 are LGHDT and YNNKEL (reference sequence). J gave up 3 bases and V 4 bases, and 12 bases lay outside the gene matches. DNA for the CDR3: TGTGCCAGCAGCCCTAGGACCGCTAGCGGCGGCTACGAGCAGTACTTC. Protein product: CASSPRTASGGYEQYF.

This clonotype was detected only a few times. The gene calls are TRBV20-1 and TRBJ1-3; D call uncertain. CDR1 and CDR2 from the germline V gene are DFQATT and SNEGSKA (reference sequence). There are 12 residues in the CDR3. V was clipped by 3 bases and J by 4 bases, with 7 bases between them. Here the CDR3 reads CSARTKGNTIYF. In DNA form, the CDR3 reads TGCAGTGCTAGGACCAAAGGAAACACCATATATTTT.

This clonotype has ten or more counts. The chain employs TRBV29-1 and TRBJ2-1; TRBD2 matches 9 bases. Losses at the gene ends were 5 bases for V and 1 base for J; bases not matched to a gene: 3. There are 14 residues in the CDR3. Germline V lookup: CDR1 SQVTM, CDR2 ANQGSEA. The CDR3 region is CSVWAGGSYNEQFF. CDR3 bases: TGCAGCGTTTGGGCGGGAGGGTCCTACAATGAGCAGTTCTTC.

The chain recombines TRBV5-1 with TRBJ2-1, with D perhaps TRBD2 (7 bases). V lost 4 bases and J 10 bases, leaving 15 bases between the germline ends. Germline assignment: CDR1 SGHRS and CDR2 YFSETQ. The CDR3 covers 13 residues. Here the CDR3 DNA reads TGCGCCAGCAGCGGAAACAGGGAGGGGGAGCAGTTCTTC. It codes for CASSGNREGEQFF.